The clone carrying this T cell receptor (beta chain) was observed a handful of times. Other DNA sequences from this sample encode an identical CDR3 as well. Original processing methods: Amplification of reference gene primers was used by the study to estimate nucleated cell counts. TCRdb's copy holds only in-frame clones and misses some; the assay was immunoSEQ multiplex PCR. The V and J calls and the clone size are those of that table, but D and trimming were determined from the DNA. Counted here are about 190,000 clones, 75% to 90% occurring once; the ten biggest clones make up approximately 1.1%. The germline V gene encodes CDR1 SGDLS and CDR2 YYNGEE. Trimming took 0 bases from V and 0 from J, leaving 10 bases between them. This CDR3 region has 16 residues. These data belong to a study of blood T cell repertoires in COVID-19. Study context: Sites across the United States, Italy and Spain contributed samples from acute and convalescent COVID-19. Sources were T cells, B-cell-depleted T cells, or PBMCs; the material itself was cDNA or gDNA.

The chain combines TRBV9 with TRBJ2-1; a possible D gene is TRBD2 (5 bases). The source of this sequence is a man aged 30 to 45 with acute or convalescent COVID-19. Sample: peripheral blood. The CDR3 spells CASSVGLGSSYNEQFF. CDR3 coding DNA: TGTGCCAGCAGCGTAGGGTTGGGGAGCTCCTACAATGAGCAGTTCTTC. The entire variable domain, with the rest obtained from reference TRBV9 and TRBJ2-1, is as follows: DSGVTQTPKHLITATGQRVTLRCSPRSGDLSVYWYQQSLDQGLQFLIQYYNGEERAKGNILERFSAQQFPDLHSELNLSSLELGDSALYFCASSVGLGSSYNEQFFGPGTRLTVL.